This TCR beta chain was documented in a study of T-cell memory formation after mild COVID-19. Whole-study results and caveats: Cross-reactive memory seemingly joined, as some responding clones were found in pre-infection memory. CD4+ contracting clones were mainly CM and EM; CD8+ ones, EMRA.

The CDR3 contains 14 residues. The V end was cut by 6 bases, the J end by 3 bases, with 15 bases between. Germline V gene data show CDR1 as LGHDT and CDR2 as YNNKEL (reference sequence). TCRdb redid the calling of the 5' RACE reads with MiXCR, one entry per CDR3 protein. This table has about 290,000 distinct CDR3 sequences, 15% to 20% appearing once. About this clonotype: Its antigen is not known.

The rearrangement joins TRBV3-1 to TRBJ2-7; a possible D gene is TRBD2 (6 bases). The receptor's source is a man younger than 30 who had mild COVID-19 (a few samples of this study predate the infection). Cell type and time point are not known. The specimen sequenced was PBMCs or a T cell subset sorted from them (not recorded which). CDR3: CASRSLGGNYEQYF. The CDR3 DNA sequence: TGTGCCAGCAGATCCCTCGGCGGGAACTACGAGCAGTACTTC.